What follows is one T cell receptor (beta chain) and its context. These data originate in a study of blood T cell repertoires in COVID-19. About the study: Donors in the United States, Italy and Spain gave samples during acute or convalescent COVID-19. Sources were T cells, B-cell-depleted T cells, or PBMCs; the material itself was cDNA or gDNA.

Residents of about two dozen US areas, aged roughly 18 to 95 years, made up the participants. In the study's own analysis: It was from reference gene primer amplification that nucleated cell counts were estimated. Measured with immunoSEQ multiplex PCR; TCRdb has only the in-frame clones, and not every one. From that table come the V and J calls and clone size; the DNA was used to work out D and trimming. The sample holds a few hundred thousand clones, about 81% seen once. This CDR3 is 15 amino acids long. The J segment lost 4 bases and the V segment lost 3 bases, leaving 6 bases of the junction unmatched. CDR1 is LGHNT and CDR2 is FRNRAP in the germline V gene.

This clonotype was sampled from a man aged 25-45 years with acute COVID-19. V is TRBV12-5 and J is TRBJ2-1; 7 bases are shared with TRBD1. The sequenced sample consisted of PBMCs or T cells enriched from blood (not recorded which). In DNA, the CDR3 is TGTGCTAGTGGTTTCTCGGGACAGCGTTACAATGAGCAGTTCTTC. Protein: CASGFSGQRYNEQFF.